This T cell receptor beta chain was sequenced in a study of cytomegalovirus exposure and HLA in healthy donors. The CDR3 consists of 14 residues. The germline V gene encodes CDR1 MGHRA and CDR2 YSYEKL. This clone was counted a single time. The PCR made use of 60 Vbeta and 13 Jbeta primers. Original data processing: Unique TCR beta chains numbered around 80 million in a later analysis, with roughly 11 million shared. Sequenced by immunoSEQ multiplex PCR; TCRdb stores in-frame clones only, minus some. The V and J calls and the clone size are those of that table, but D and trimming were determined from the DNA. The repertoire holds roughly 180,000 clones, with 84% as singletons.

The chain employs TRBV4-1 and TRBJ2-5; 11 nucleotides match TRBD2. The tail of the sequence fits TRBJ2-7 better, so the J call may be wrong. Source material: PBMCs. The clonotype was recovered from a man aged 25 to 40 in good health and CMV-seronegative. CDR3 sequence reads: CASSLAGGSYEQYF. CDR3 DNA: TGCGCCAGCAGCCTAGCGGGGGGGAGCTACGAGCAGTACTTC.